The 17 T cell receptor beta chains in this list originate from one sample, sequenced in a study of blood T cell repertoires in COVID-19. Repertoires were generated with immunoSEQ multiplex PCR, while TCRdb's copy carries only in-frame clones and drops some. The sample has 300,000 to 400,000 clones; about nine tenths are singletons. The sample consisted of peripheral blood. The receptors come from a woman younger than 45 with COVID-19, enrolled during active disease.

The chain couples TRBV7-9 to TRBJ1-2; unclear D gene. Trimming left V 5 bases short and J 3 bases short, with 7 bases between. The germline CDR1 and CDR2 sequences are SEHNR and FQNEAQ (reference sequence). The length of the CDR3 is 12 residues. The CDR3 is CASSLDYYGYTF. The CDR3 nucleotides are TGTGCCAGCAGCCTCGACTACTATGGCTACACCTTC.

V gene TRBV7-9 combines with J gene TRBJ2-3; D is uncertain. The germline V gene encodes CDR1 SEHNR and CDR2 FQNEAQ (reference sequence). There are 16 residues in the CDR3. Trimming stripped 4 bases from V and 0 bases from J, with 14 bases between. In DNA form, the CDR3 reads TGTGCCAGCAGCTCCAGACTGTATTCTAGCACAGATACGCAGTATTTT. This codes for CASSSRLYSSTDTQYF.

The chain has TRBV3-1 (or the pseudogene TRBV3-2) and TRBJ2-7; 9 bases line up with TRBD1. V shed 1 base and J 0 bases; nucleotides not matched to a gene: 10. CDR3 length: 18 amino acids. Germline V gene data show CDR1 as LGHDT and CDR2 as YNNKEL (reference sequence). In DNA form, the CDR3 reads TGTGCCAGCAGCCAAGTATACAGGACAGGGGATCGCTCCTACGAGCAGTACTTC. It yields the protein CASSQVYRTGDRSYEQYF.

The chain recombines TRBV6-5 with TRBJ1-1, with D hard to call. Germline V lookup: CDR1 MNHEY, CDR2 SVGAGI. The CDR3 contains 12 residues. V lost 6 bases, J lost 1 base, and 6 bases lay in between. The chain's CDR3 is CASSRSNTEAFF. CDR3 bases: TGTGCCAGCAGCAGATCGAACACTGAAGCTTTCTTT.

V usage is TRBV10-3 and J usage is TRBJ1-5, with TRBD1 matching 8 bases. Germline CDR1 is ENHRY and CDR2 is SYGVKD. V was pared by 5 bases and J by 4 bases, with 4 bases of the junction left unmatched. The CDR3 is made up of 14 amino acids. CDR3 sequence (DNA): TGTGCCATCAGTCCCCAGGGGGCGAATCAGCCCCAGCATTTT. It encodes CAISPQGANQPQHF.

CDR3 region: CASSSRQGLGNEQFF. The CDR3 nucleotides read TGTGCCAGCAGCTCACGACAGGGATTAGGGAATGAGCAGTTCTTC. V is TRBV16 and J is TRBJ2-1; the match to TRBD1 covers 7 bases. J lost 7 bases, V lost 5 bases, and 11 bases had no gene match. Germline V gene sequence: CDR1 KGHSY, CDR2 FQNENV. The length of the CDR3 is 15 residues.

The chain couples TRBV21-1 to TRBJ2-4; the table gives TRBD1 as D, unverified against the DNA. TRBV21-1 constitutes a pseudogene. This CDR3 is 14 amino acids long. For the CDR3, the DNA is TGTGCCAGCAGCCTGTACATAGCCAAAAACATTCAGTACTTC. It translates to CASSLYIAKNIQYF.

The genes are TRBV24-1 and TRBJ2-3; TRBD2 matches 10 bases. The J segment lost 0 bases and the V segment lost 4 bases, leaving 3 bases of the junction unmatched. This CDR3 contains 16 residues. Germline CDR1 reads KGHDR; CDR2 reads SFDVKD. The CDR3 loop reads CATSEVAGGSTDTQYF. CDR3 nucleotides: TGTGCCACCAGTGAGGTAGCGGGGGGAAGCACAGATACGCAGTATTTT.

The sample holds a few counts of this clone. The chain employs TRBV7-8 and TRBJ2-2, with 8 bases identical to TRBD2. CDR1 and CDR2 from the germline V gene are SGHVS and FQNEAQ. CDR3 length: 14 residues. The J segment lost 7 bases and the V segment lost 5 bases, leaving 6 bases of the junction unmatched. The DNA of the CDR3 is TGTGCCAGCAGCACAGGACTAGCCGGCGGGGAGCTGTTTTTT. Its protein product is CASSTGLAGGELFF.

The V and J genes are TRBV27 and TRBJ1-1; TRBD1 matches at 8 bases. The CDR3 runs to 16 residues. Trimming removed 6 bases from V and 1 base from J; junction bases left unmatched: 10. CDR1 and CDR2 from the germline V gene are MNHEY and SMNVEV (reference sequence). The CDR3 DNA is TGTGCCAGCAGCAGAACAGGGGGTCGGTCGAACACTGAAGCTTTCTTT. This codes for CASSRTGGRSNTEAFF.

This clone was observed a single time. DNA of the CDR3: TGTGCCAGCAGCTGGGACAGGGGGAACACCGGGGAGCTGTTTTTT. It specifies CASSWDRGNTGELFF. The chain uses TRBV27 and TRBJ2-2; 10 nucleotides match TRBD1. J gave up 1 base and V 6 bases, and 2 bases lay outside the gene matches. The CDR3 contains 15 residues. Germline V gene data show CDR1 as MNHEY and CDR2 as SMNVEV (reference sequence).

CDR3 DNA: TGTGCCAGCAGCCCGAACGCCGGGAATCAAGTTGGTGGCTACACCTTC. This gives the protein CASSPNAGNQVGGYTF. This sequence joins TRBV11-2 and TRBJ1-2; D is uncertain. CDR3 length: 16 amino acids. V lost 5 bases and J lost 7, with 23 bases in between. The germline CDR1 and CDR2 sequences are SGHAT and FQNNGV.

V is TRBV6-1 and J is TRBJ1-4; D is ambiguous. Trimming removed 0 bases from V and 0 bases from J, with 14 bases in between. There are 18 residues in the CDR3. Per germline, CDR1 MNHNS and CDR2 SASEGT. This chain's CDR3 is CASSEALSRGATNEKLFF. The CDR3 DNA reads TGTGCCAGCAGTGAAGCGCTCTCTCGGGGTGCAACTAATGAAAAACTGTTTTTT.

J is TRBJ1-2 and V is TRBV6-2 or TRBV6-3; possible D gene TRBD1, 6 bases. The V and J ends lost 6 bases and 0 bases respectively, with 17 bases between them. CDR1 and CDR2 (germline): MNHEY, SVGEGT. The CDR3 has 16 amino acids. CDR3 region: CASSSRLTGPNYGYTF. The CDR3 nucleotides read TGTGCCAGCAGCTCTCGTCTGACAGGCCCTAACTATGGCTACACCTTC.

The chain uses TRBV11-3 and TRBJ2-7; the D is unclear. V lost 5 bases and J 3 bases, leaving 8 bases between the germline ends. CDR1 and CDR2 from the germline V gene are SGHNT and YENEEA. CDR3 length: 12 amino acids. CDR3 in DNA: TGTGCCAGCAGCCACATATGCTACGAGCAGTACTTC. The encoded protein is CASSHICYEQYF. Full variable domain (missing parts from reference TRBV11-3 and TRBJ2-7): EAGVVQSPRYKIIEKKQPVAFWCNPISGHNTLYWYLQNLGQGPELLIRYENEEAVDDSQLPKDRFSAERLKGVDSTLKIQPAELGDSAVYLCASSHICYEQYFGPGTRLTVT.

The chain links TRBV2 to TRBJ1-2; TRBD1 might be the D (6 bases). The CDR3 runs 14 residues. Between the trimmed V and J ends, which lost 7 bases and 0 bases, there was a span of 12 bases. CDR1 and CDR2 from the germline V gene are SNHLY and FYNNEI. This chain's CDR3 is CASKARTANYGYTF. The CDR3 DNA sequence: TGTGCCAGCAAAGCTCGGACAGCTAACTATGGCTACACCTTC.

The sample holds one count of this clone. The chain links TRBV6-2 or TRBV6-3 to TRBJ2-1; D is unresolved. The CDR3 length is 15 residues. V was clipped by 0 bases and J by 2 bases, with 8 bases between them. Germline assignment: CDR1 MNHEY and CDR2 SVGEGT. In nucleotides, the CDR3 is TGTGCCAGCAGTTACTCGATGCCAGCCTACAATGAGCAGTTCTTC. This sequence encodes CASSYSMPAYNEQFF.